A single T cell receptor (beta chain) is shown here with its context. The method was immunoSEQ multiplex PCR; TCRdb's version includes in-frame clones alone and lacks a portion of them. The sample yields fewer than 140,000 clones, 71% seen once. The data were taken from a study of blood T cell repertoires in COVID-19. Study details: Acute-phase and convalescent COVID-19 samples originated in the United States, Italy and Spain. PBMCs, B-cell-depleted T cells, or T cells were the source of the cDNA or gDNA that made up the material.

Germline values: CDR1 MNHEY, CDR2 SVGAGI. Losses at the gene ends were 6 bases for V and 7 bases for J; bases not matched to a gene: 10. CDR3 length equals 14 residues. Sequencing used peripheral blood. The source of this sequence is a human donor with acute or convalescent COVID-19. The donor label of this sample is uncertain. The rearrangement joins TRBV6-5 to TRBJ2-7, with TRBD1 matching over 9 bases. CDR3 DNA sequence: TGTGCCAGCAGGCATTTGGACAGGGGACTAGAGCAGTACTTC. Its translation is CASRHLDRGLEQYF.